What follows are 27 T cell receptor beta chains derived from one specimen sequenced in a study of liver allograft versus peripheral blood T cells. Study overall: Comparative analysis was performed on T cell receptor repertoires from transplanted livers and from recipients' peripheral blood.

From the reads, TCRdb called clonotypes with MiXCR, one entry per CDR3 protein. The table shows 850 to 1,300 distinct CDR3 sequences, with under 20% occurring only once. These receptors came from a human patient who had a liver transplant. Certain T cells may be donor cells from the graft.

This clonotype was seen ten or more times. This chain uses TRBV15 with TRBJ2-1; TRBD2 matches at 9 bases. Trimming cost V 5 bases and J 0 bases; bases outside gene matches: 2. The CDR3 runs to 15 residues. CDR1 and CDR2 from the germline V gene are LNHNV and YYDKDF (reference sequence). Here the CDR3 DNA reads TGTGCCACCAGCGGTAGCGGGAGCTCCTACAATGAGCAGTTCTTC. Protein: CATSGSGSSYNEQFF.

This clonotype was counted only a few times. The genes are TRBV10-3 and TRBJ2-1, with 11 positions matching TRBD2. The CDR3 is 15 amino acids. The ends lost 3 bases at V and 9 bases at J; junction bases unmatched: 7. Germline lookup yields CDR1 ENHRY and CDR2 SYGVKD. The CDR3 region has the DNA TGTGCCATCAGTGATGTACTAGCGGGAGCTGGTGAGCAGTTCTTC. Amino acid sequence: CAISDVLAGAGEQFF.

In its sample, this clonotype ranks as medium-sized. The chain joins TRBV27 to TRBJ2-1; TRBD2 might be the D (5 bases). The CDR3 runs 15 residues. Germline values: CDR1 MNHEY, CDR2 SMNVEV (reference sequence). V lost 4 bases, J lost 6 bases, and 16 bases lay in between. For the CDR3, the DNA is TGTGCCAGCAGTTACACCCCGACTACGGTCAATGAGCAGTTCTTC. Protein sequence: CASSYTPTTVNEQFF.

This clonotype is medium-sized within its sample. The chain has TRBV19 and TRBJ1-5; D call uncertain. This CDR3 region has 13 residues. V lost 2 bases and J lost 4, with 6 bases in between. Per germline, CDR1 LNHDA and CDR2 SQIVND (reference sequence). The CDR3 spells CASSISGNQPQHF. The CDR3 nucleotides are TGTGCCAGTAGTATATCGGGAAATCAGCCCCAGCATTTT.

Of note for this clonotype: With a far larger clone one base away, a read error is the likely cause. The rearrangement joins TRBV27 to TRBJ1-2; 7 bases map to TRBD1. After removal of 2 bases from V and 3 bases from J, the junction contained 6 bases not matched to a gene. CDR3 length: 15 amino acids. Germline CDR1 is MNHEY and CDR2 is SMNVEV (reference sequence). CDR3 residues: CASSLSDRVHYGYTF. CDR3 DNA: TGTGCCAGCAGTTTAAGTGACAGGGTCCACTATGGCTACACCTTC.

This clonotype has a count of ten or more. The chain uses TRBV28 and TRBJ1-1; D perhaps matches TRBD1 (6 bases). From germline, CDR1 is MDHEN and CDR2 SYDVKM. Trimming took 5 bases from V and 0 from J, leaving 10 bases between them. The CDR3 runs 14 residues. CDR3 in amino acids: CASSPWTVNTEAFF. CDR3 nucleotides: TGTGCCAGCAGTCCCTGGACAGTGAACACTGAAGCTTTCTTT.

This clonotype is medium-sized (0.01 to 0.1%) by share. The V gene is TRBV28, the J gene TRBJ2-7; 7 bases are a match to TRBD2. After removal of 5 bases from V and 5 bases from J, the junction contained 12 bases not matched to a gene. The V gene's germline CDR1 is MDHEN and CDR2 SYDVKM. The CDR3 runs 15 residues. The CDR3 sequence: CASSHGTIPSDEQYF. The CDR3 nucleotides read TGTGCCAGCAGTCACGGGACTATTCCCAGTGACGAGCAGTACTTC.

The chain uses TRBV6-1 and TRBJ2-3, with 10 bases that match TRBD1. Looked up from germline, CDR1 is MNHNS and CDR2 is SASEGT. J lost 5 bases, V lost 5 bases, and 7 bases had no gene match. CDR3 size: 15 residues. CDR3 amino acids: CASSKDRGLIDTQYF. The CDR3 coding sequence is TGTGCCAGCAGTAAAGACAGGGGGCTGATAGATACGCAGTATTTT.

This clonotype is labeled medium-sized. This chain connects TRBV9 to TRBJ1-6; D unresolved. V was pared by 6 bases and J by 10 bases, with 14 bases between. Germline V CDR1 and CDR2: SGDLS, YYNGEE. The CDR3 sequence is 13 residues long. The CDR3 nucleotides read TGTGCCAGCAACCTGGGTTGGGGATCACCCCTCCACTTT. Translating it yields CASNLGWGSPLHF. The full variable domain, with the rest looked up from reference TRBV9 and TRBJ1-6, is DSGVTQTPKHLITATGQRVTLRCSPRSGDLSVYWYQQSLDQGLQFLIQYYNGEERAKGNILERFSAQQFPDLHSELNLSSLELGDSALYFCASNLGWGSPLHFGNGTRLTVT.

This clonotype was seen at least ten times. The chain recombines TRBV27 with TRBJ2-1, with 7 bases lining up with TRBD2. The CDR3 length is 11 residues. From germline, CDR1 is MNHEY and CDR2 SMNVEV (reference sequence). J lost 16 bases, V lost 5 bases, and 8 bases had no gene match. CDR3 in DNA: TGTGCCAGCAGTCGCGGACTAGGACAATTCTTC. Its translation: CASSRGLGQFF.

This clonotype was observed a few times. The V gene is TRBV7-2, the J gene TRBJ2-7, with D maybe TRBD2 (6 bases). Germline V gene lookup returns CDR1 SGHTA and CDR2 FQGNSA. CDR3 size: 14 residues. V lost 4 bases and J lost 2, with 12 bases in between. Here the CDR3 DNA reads TGTGCCAGCAGCTCTCTTAGCGGTCCCTACGAGCAGTACTTC. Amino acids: CASSSLSGPYEQYF.

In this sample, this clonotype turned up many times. The CDR3 is CASAERDTEAFF. The CDR3 DNA is TGTGCCAGCGCGGAAAGGGATACTGAAGCTTTCTTT. The chain employs TRBV28 and TRBJ1-1; D ambiguous. CDR1 MDHEN and CDR2 SYDVKM come from the germline V gene. The V and J ends lost 8 bases and 5 bases respectively, with 12 bases between them. CDR3 size: 12 residues.

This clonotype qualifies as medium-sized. The CDR3 protein is CASSYHFPSGETQYF. CDR3 DNA sequence: TGTGCCAGCAGTTACCACTTCCCCTCAGGAGAGACCCAGTACTTC. This chain connects TRBV6-6 to TRBJ2-5; no definite D call. The V gene lost 2 bases and the J gene lost 4 bases, with 14 bases spanning the gap. The germline V gene encodes CDR1 MNHNY and CDR2 SVGAGI (reference sequence). The CDR3 has 15 amino acids.

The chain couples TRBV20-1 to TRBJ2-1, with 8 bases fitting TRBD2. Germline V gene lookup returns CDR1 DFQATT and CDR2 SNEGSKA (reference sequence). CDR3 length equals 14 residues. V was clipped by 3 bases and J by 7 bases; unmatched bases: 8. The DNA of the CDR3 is TGCAGTGCTAGGAGAACGGGAGGGGGGAATGAGCAGTTCTTC. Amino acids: CSARRTGGGNEQFF.

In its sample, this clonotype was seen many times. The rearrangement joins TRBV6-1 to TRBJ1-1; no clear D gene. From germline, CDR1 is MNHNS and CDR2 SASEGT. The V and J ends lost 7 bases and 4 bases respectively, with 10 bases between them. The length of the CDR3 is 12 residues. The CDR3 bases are TGTGCCAGCATCAGGAAAGGCACTGAAGCTTTCTTT. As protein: CASIRKGTEAFF.

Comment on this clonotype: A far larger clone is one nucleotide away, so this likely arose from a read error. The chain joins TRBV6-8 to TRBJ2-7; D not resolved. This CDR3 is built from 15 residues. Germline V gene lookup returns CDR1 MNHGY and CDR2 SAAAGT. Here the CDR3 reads CASSRDKHFLCEQYF. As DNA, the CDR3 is TGCGCCAGCAGTCGAGACAAACACTTTCTGTGCGAGCAGTACTTC.

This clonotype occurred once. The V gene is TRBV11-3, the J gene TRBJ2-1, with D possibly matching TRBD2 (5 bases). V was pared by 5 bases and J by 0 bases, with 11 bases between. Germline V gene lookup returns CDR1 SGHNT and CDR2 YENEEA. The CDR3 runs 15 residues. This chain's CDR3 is CASSRGGPSYNEQFF. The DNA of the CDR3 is TGTGCCAGCAGCCGAGGAGGTCCCTCCTACAATGAGCAGTTCTTC.

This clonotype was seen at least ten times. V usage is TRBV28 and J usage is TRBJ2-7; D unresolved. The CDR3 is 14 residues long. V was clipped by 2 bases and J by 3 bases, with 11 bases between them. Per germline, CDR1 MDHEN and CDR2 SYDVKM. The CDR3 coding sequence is TGTGCCAGCAGTTTACTTTTTTCGGGCTACGAGCAGTACTTC. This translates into CASSLLFSGYEQYF.

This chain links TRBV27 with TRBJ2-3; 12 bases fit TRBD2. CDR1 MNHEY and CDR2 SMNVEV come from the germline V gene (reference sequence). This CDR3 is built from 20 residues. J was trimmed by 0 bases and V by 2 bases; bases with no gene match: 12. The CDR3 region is CASSLRLAGVRGSSTDTQYF. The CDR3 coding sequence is TGTGCCAGCAGTTTAAGACTAGCGGGAGTGAGGGGATCTAGCACAGATACGCAGTATTTT.

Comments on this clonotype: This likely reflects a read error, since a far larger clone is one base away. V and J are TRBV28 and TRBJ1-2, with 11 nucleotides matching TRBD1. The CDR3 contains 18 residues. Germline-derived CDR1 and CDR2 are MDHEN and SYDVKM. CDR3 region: CASSYQIGQGAREDGFTF. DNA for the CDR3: TGTGCCAGCAGTTACCAAATAGGACAGGGGGCTCGAGAGGATGGCTTCACCTTC.

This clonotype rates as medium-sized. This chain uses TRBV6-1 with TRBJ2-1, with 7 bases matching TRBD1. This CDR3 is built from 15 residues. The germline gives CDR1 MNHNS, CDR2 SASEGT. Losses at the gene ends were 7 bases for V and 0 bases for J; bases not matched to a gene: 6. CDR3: CASTLQGNSYNEQFF. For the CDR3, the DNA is TGTGCCAGCACTCTACAGGGGAACTCCTACAATGAGCAGTTCTTC.

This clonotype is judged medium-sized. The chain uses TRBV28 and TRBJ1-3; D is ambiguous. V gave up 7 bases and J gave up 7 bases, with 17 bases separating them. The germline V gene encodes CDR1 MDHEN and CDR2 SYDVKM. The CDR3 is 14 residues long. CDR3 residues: CASTPTLVVNTIYF. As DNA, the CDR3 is TGTGCCAGCACACCGACCCTAGTAGTGAACACCATATATTTT. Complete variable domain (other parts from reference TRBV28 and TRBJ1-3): DVKVTQSSRYLVKRTGEKVFLECVQDMDHENMFWYRQDPGLGLRLIYFSYDVKMKEKGDIPEGYSVSREKKERFSLILESASTNQTSMYLCASTPTLVVNTIYFGEGSWLTVV.

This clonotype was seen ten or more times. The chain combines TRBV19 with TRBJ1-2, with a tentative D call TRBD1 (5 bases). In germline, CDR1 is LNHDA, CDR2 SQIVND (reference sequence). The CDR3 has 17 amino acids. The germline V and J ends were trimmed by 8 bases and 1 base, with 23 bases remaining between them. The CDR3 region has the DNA TGTGCCAGTGGGGCCAAACGGGGCATGATCGGTAACTATGGCTACACCTTC. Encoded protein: CASGAKRGMIGNYGYTF.

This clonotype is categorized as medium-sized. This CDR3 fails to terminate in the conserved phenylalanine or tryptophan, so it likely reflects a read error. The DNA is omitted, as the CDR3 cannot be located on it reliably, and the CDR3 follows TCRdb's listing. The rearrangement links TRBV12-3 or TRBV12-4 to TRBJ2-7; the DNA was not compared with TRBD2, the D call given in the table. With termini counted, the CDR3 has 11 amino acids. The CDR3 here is CASSLWREWVI.

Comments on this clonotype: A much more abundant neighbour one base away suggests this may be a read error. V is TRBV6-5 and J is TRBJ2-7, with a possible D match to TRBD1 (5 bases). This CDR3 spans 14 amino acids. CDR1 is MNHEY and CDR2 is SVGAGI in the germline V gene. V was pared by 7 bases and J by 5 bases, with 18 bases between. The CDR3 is CASKQTVGFNEQYF. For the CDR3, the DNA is TGTGCCAGCAAACAGACAGTGGGTTTCAACGAGCAGTACTTC.

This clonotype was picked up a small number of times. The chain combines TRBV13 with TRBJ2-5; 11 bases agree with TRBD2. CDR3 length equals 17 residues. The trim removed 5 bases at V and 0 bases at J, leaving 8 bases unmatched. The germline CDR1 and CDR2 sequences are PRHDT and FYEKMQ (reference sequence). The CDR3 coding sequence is TGTGCCAGCAGCCCCTCGACTAGCGGGGTGTACCAAGAGACCCAGTACTTC. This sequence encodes CASSPSTSGVYQETQYF.

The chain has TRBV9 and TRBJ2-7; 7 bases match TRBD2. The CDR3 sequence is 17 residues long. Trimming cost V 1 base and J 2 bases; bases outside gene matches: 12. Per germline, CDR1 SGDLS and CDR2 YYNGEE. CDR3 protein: CASSVNPLAAFTYEQYF. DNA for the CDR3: TGTGCCAGCAGCGTAAACCCGCTAGCGGCTTTTACCTACGAGCAGTACTTC.